This T cell receptor (beta chain) was recovered during a study of T cell changes during pregnancy in multiple sclerosis. This clone has a single count. The V gene's germline CDR1 is MNHEY and CDR2 SVGAGI. The CDR3 consists of 15 residues. V dropped 2 bases and J dropped 2; count of bases not matched to a gene: 4. The protocol was immunoSEQ multiplex PCR, while the TCRdb copy is restricted to in-frame clones and leaves out a portion. The table has tens of thousands of clones, 80% to 95% seen once. The chain carries TRBV6-5 and TRBJ2-3; TRBD2 aligns across 7 bases. This material consisted of peripheral blood, taken in the second trimester of pregnancy. The source is a female donor in good health, enrolled as a control in a pregnancy study. The CDR3 spells CASSYQAGVTDTQYF. CDR3 sequence (DNA): TGTGCCAGCAGTTACCAGGCGGGGGTCACAGATACGCAGTATTTT.